The following is a T cell receptor beta chain sequence with its context. Its antigen is still unknown. Only in-frame clones appear in the TCRdb table, and some are missing; sequencing was by immunoSEQ multiplex PCR. This table has about 19,000 clones, roughly 78% appearing once. Both intraepithelial and lamina propria lymphocytes were released by processing graft tissue. These data originate in a study of graft-versus-host responses after intestinal transplantation. Findings of the study overall: Some GvH clones were seen earlier in gut or blood, suggesting intestinal origin.

J was trimmed by 8 bases and V by 4 bases; bases with no gene match: 5. Germline CDR1 is MGHRA and CDR2 is YSYEKL. This CDR3 comprises 13 residues. This chain joins TRBV4-1 and TRBJ2-1, with TRBD2 identical over 7 bases. This specimen consisted of ileum tissue, obtained approximately three weeks after intestinal transplant. The TCR was taken from a human patient who received an intestinal transplant, so some T cells may come from the graft donor. DNA of the CDR3: TGCGCCAGCAGCCGGACTAGTTCCGATGAGCAGTTCTTC. Protein: CASSRTSSDEQFF.